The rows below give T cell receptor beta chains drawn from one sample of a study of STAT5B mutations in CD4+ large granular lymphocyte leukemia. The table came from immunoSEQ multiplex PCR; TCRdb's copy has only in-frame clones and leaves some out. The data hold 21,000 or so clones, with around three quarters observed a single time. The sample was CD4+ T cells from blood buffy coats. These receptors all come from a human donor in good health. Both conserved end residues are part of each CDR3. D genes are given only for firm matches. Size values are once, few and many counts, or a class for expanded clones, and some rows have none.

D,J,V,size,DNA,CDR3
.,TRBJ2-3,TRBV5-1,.,TGCGCCAGCAGCTGGGGGTCAGGGGTTCACACAGATACGCAGTATTTT,CASSWGSGVHTDTQYF
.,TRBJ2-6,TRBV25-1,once,TGTGCCACCGCTCCGGCCGGTCGGGGAGCCAACGTCCTGACTTTC,CATAPAGRGANVLTF
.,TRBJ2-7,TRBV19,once,TGTGCCAGTAGTACAAGCGCAGGGAGGCCCTACGAGCAGTACTTC,CASSTSAGRPYEQYF
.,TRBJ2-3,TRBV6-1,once,TGTGCCAGCAGGGACTTCGGTAGGGGGACAGATACGCAGTATTTT,CASRDFGRGTDTQYF
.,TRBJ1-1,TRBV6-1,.,TGTGCCAGCACCCCCTGGAGGGGAGGAGAAGCTTTCTTT,CASTPWRGGEAFF
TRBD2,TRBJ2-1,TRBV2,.,TGTGCCAGCAGGGAGACTAGCGTCAATGAGCAGTTCTTC,CASRETSVNEQFF
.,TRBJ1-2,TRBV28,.,TGTGCCAGCAGTTCGACAGGTCCTACCTATGGCTACACCTTC,CASSSTGPTYGYTF
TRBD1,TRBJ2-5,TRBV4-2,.,TGTGCCAGCAGCCGGGACAGGGGAAGGGGTATGGTCGCGGAGACCCAGTACTTC,CASSRDRGRGMVAETQYF
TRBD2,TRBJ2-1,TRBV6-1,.,TGTGCCAGCAGTGAAGGGCTAGCGGAATACAATGAGCAGTTCTTC,CASSEGLAEYNEQFF
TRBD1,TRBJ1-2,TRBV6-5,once,TGTGCCAGCAGTAAACAGGGGTACTATGGCTACACCTTC,CASSKQGYYGYTF
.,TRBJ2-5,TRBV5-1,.,TGTGCCAGCAGCTTCGGGGGCGCGGAGGAGACCCAGTACTTC,CASSFGGAEETQYF
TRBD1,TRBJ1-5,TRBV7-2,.,TGTGCCAGCAGCTTTCGGACAGGGAAGGCTCAGCCCCAGCATTTT,CASSFRTGKAQPQHF
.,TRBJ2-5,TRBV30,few,TGTGCCTGGAGTGGACCCTTCGGGCCGACCCAGTACTTC,CAWSGPFGPTQYF
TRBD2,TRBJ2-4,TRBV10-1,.,TGCGCCAGCAGTGAGGACGCTAGCGGAGCCAAAAACATTCAGTACTTC,CASSEDASGAKNIQYF